This T cell receptor beta chain was sequenced in a study of blood T cell repertoires in COVID-19. V dropped 4 bases and J dropped 0 bases, with 12 bases sitting between them. Germline assignment: CDR1 SGHRS and CDR2 YFSETQ. This CDR3 is built from 15 residues. Method: immunoSEQ multiplex PCR; TCRdb's copy keeps in-frame clones and lacks some. Of approximately 170,000 clones listed, roughly 86% are singletons. The TCR was taken from a man in his 70s with acute or convalescent COVID-19. The V gene is TRBV5-1, the J gene TRBJ2-3, with D tentatively TRBD1 (6 bases). The sequenced sample consisted of peripheral blood. The CDR3, as DNA: TGCGCCAGCAGCACAGGACAGATAAGCACAGATACGCAGTATTTT. It specifies CASSTGQISTDTQYF.